This TCR beta chain was recovered during a study of cytomegalovirus exposure and HLA in healthy donors. Across the study: The 120 or so validation repertoires were reported in a later analysis to have been generated on the same platform as the approximately 700 first-cohort repertoires.

General study findings and limits: The authors confirmed in vitro that a few CMV-associated chains were specific for CMV antigens. Across donors, most TCRs were seen rarely, yet some public ones were widespread.

Sequenced by immunoSEQ multiplex PCR; TCRdb stores in-frame clones only, minus some. The sample lists about 170,000 clones; around nine tenths were seen once. Turning to this clone: Its antigen is currently unknown.

The CDR3 spans 17 residues. V was trimmed by 0 bases and J by 7 bases, leaving 19 bases between them. CDR1 is ENHRY, CDR2 SYGVKD, per germline. This rearrangement joins TRBV10-3 to TRBJ2-1; D remains unclear. What was sequenced was PBMCs. This clonotype was obtained from a man aged 18 to 30 in good health and CMV-seropositive. The CDR3 DNA is TGTGCCATCAGTGAGTCCTTTCCTAGTAAGAGCCAGAATGAGCAGTTCTTC. It is translated as CAISESFPSKSQNEQFF.